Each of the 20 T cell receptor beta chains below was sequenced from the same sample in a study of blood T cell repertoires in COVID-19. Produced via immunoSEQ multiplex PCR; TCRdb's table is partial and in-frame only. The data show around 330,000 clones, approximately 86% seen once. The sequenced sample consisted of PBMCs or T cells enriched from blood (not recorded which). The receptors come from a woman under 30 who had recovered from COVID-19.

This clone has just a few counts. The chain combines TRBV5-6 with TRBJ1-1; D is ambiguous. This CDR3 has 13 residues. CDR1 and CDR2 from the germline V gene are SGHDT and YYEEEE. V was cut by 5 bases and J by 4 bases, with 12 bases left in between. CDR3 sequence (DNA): TGTGCCAGCAGGACGGTACACAGCACTGAAGCTTTCTTT. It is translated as CASRTVHSTEAFF.

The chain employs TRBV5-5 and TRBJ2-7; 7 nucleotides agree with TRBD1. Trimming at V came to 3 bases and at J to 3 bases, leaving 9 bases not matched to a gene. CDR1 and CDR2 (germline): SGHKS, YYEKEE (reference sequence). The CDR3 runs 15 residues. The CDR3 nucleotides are TGTGCCAGCAGCTCACCCGGGACAGATAACTACGAGCAGTACTTC. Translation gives CASSSPGTDNYEQYF.

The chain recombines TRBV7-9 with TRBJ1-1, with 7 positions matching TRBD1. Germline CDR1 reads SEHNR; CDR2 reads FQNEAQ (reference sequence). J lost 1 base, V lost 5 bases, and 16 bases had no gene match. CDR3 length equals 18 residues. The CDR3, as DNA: TGTGCCAGCAGCCCAGGGACAGTTCTTTTAGTGTGGAACACTGAAGCTTTCTTT. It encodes CASSPGTVLLVWNTEAFF.

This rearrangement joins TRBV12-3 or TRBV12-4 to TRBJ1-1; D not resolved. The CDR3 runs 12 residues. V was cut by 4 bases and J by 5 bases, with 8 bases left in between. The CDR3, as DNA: TGTGCCAGCAGTTACCAGATGACTGAAGCTTTCTTT. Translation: CASSYQMTEAFF.

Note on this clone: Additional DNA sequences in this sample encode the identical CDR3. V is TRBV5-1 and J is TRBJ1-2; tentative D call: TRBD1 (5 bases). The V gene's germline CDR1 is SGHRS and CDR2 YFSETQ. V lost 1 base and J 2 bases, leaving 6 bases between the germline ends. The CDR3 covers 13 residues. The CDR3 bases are TGCGCCAGCAGCTTGCAGGGAAACTATGGCTACACCTTC. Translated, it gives CASSLQGNYGYTF.

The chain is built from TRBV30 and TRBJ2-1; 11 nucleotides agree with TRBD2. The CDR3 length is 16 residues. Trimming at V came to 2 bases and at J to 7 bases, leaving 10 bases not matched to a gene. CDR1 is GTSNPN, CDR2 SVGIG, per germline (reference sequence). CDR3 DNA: TGTGCCTGGAGTATCAGACTAGCGGGGTCTACAAATGAGCAGTTCTTC. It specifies CAWSIRLAGSTNEQFF.

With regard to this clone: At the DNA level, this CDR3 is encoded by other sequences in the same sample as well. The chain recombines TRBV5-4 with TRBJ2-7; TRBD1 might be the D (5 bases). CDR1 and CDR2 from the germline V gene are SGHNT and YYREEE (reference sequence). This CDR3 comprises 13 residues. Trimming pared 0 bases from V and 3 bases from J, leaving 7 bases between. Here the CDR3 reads CASSLGGGYEQYF. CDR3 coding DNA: TGTGCCAGCAGCTTGGGGGGCGGCTACGAGCAGTACTTC.

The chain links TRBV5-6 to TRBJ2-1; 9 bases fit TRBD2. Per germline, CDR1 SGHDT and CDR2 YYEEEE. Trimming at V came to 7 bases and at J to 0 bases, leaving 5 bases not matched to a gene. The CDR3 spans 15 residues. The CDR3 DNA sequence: TGTGCCAGCTGGAGCGGGGGGCTCTCCTACAATGAGCAGTTCTTC. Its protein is CASWSGGLSYNEQFF.

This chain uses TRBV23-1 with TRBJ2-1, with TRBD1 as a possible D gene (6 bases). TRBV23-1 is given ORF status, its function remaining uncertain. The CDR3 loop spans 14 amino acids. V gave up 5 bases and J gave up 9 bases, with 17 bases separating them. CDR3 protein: CASSDRFHPSEQFF. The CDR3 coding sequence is TGCGCCAGCAGTGACAGGTTCCACCCCAGTGAGCAGTTCTTC.

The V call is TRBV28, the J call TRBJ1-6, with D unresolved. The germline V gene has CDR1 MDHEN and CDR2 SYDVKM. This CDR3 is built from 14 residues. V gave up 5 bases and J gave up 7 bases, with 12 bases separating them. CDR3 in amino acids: CASSTLRGNSPLHF. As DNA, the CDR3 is TGTGCCAGCAGTACCCTGCGGGGAAATTCACCCCTCCACTTT.

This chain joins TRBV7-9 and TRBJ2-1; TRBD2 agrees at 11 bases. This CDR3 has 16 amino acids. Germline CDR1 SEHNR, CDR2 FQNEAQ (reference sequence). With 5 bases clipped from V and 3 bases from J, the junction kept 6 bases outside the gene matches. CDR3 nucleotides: TGTGCCAGCAGCCCTAGGGGACTAGCGGACTACAATGAGCAGTTCTTC. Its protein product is CASSPRGLADYNEQFF.

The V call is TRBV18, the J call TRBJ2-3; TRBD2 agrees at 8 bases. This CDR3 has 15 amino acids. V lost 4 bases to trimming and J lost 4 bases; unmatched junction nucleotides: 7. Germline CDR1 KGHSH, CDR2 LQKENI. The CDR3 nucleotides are TGTGCCAGCTCACAATTAGCGGGATCGGCAGATACGCAGTATTTT. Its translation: CASSQLAGSADTQYF.

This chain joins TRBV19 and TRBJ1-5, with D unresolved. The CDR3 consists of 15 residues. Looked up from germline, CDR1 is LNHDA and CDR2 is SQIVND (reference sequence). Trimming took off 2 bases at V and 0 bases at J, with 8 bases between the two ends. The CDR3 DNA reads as TGTGCCAGTAGTATATGGAGGTATAGCAATCAGCCCCAGCATTTT. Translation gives CASSIWRYSNQPQHF.

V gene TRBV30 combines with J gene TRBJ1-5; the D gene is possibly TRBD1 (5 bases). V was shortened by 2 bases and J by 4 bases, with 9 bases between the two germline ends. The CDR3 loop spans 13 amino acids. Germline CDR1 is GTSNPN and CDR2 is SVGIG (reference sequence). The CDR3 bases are TGTGCCTGGAGTCTCCGGGGGAATCAGCCCCAGCATTTT. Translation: CAWSLRGNQPQHF.

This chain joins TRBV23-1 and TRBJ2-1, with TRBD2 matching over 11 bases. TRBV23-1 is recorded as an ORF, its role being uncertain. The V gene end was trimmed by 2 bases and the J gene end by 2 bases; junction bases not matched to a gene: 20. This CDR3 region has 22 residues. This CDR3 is CASSQAPPTSGRSESAYNEQFF. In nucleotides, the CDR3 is TGCGCCAGCAGTCAAGCCCCCCCAACTAGCGGGAGAAGTGAAAGCGCCTACAATGAGCAGTTCTTC.

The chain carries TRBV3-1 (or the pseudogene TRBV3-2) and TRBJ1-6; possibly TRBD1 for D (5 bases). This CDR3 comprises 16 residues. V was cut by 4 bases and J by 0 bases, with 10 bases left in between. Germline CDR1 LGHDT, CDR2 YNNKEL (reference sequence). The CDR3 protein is CASSPIDSSYNSPLHF. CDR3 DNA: TGTGCCAGCAGCCCCATAGACAGCTCCTATAATTCACCCCTCCACTTT.

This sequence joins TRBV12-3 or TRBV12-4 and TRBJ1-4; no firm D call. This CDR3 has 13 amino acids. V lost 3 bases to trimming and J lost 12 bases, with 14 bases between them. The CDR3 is CASSFHPEQELFF. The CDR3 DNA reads TGTGCCAGCAGTTTTCATCCTGAGCAGGAACTGTTTTTT.

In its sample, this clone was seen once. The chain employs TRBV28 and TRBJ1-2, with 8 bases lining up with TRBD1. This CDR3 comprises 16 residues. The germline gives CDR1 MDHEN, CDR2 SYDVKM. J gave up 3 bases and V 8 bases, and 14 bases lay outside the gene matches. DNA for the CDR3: TGTGCCAGCCGAGGGGCAGGGGGCGAGGAAGACTATGGCTACACCTTC. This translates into CASRGAGGEEDYGYTF.

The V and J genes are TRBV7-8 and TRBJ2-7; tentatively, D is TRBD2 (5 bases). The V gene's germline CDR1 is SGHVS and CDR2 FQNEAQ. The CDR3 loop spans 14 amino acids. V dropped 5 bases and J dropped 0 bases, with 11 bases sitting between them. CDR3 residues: CASSISGSSYEQYF. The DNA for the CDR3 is TGTGCCAGCAGCATAAGCGGCAGCTCCTACGAGCAGTACTTC.

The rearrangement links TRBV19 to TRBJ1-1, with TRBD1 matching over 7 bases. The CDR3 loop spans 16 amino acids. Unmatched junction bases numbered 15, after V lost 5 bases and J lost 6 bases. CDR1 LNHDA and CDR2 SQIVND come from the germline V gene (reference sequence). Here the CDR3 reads CASSAQRTGRRAEAFF. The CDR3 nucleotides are TGTGCCAGTAGTGCCCAAAGGACAGGAAGACGCGCTGAAGCTTTCTTT.